Each of the 2 T cell receptor beta chains below was sequenced from the same sample in a study of blood T cell repertoires in COVID-19. Libraries were prepared by immunoSEQ multiplex PCR; TCRdb keeps only in-frame clonotypes and omits some of them. The sample lists about 300,000 clones, 70% to 90% seen once, with 3.5% to 5% in the top ten. The source material was PBMCs or T cells enriched from blood (not recorded which). Every receptor here comes from a man aged 30-40 years who had recovered from COVID-19.

This chain connects TRBV2 to TRBJ2-1; 12 bases are shared with TRBD2. Per germline, CDR1 SNHLY and CDR2 FYNNEI. CDR3 length: 16 residues. The V and J ends lost 8 bases and 7 bases, in that order; junction bases with no gene match: 12. DNA for the CDR3: TGTGCCAGCCGTTGGCTGGCTAGCGGGGGGGATAATGAGCAGTTCTTC. Amino acid sequence: CASRWLASGGDNEQFF.

The chain uses TRBV25-1 and TRBJ1-1, with D unclear. The germline V and J ends were trimmed by 4 bases and 2 bases, with 23 bases remaining between them. In germline, CDR1 is MGHDK, CDR2 SYGVNS. The CDR3 consists of 18 residues. This chain's CDR3 is CASSGAPQRTQPNTEAFF. CDR3 nucleotides: TGTGCCAGCAGTGGAGCCCCACAGCGGACCCAGCCTAACACTGAAGCTTTCTTT.